The sequence of this T cell receptor (beta chain) was determined in a study of a mutant IDH1 vaccine in newly diagnosed glioma. Study-wide background: Beforehand, treatment had been radiotherapy, temozolomide, or both; the majority received both. Week 35 was safety follow-up visit V12; week 47 was end-of-study visit V13. General study points: The vaccine induced immune responses, and these occurred in roughly 93% of patients.

Time point: week 47, end of study. A 20-mer mutant IDH1 peptide at 300 ug was injected subcutaneously with topical imiquimod. The vaccination schedule gave patients eight doses in weeks 1, 3, 5, 7, 11, 15, 19 and 23. With respect to this clone: Its antigen is as yet unknown.

Data came from immunoSEQ multiplex PCR; TCRdb stores just in-frame clones and leaves some out. The table shows fewer than 40,000 clones, with 80% to 95% occurring only once. Sequencing used PBMCs, obtained from a glioma patient whose treatment included an IDH1 peptide vaccine. The clonotype comes from a woman aged 40 to 49 with glioma.

Written as DNA, the CDR3 is TGTGCCAGCAGTTACTCGTCGGGAGGGCCCACAGATACGCAGTATTTT. This translates into CASSYSSGGPTDTQYF. The rearrangement uses TRBV6-5 and TRBJ2-3; 8 nucleotides match TRBD2. The V and J ends lost 0 bases and 2 bases, in that order; junction bases with no gene match: 4. This CDR3 has 16 amino acids. Germline V gene data show CDR1 as MNHEY and CDR2 as SVGAGI.